This record covers a single TCR beta chain. The sample is drawn from a study of blood T cell repertoires in COVID-19. Clones were sequenced by immunoSEQ multiplex PCR, and TCRdb holds only the in-frame ones, with some missing. The table lists roughly 90,000 clones, around 85% of them singletons. Material for sequencing was peripheral blood. The sequence came from a woman aged 80 or older with active or convalescent COVID-19.

The CDR3 nucleotides are TGTGCCAGCACCCCCCGCGGGAGGGCGCCGGGTGAGCAGTACTTC. This codes for CASTPRGRAPGEQYF. The V and J genes are TRBV6-5 and TRBJ2-7, with 9 nucleotides matching TRBD2. Germline V gives CDR1 MNHEY, CDR2 SVGAGI. The CDR3 extends over 15 amino acids. V gave up 7 bases and J gave up 7 bases; unmatched junction bases: 14.